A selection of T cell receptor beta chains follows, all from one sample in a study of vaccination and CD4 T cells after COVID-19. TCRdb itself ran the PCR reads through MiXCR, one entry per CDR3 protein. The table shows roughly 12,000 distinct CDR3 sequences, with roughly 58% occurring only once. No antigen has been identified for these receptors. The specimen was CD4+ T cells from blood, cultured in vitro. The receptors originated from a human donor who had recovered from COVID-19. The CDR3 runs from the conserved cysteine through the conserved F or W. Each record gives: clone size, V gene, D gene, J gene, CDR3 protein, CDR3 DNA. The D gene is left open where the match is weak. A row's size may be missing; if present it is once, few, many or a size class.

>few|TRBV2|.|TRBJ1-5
CASSVTGLGQPQHF
TGTGCCAGCAGCGTGACAGGTCTTGGTCAGCCCCAGCATTTT
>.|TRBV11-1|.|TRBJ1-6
CASSRIGGNSPLHF
TGTGCCAGCAGCCGGATCGGAGGGAATTCACCCCTCCACTTT
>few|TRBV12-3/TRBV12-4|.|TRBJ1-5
CASSLALRGGRIHQPQHF
TGTGCCAGCAGTTTAGCGCTAAGGGGGGGGCGCATCCATCAGCCCCAGCATTTT
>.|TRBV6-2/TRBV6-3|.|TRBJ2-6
CASSRNSGANVLTF
TGTGCCAGCAGCCGCAACTCTGGGGCCAACGTCCTGACTTTC
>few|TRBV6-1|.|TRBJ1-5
CASSEWQGGSNQPQHF
TGTGCCAGCAGTGAATGGCAGGGCGGCAGCAATCAGCCCCAGCATTTT
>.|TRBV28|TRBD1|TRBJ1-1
CASSRVQGGGAFF
TGTGCCAGCAGTCGGGTACAGGGGGGGGGAGCTTTCTTT
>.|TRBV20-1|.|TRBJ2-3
CSAPDPDTQYF
TGCAGTGCTCCAGACCCAGATACGCAGTATTTT
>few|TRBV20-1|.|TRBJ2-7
CSARDVSKPYEQYF
TGCAGTGCTAGAGATGTATCAAAGCCCTACGAGCAGTACTTC
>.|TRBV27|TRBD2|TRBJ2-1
CASSPTTSGSSEFF
TGTGCCAGCAGTCCGACGACTAGCGGGAGCTCGGAGTTCTTC
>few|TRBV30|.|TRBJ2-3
CAWSGSTDTQYF
TGTGCCTGGAGCGGGTCCACAGATACGCAGTATTTT
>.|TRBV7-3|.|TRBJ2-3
CASSSSTGTDTQYF
TGTGCCAGCAGCTCATCAACAGGGACAGATACGCAGTATTTT
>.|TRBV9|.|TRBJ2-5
CASSVGGSLWQETQYF
TGTGCCAGCAGCGTAGGGGGATCCCTTTGGCAAGAGACCCAGTACTTC
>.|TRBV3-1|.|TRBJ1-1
CASSQDRNTEAFF
TGTGCCAGCAGCCAAGATAGAAACACTGAAGCTTTCTTT
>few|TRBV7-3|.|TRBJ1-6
CASSFGRRNSPLHF
TGTGCCAGCAGCTTTGGCAGGCGTAATTCACCCCTCCACTTT
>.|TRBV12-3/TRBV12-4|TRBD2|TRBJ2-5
CASTDRAGGGETQYF
TGTGCCAGCACAGATCGGGCGGGAGGGGGTGAGACCCAGTACTTC
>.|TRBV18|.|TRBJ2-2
CASSPGGNTGELFF
TGTGCCAGCTCACCAGGCGGGAACACCGGGGAGCTGTTTTTT
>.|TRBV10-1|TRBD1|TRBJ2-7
CASGDRAYEQYF
TGCGCCAGCGGCGACAGGGCCTACGAGCAGTACTTC
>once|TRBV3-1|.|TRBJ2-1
CASSHPARNYNEQFF
TGTGCCAGCAGCCATCCGGCCAGAAACTACAATGAGCAGTTCTTC
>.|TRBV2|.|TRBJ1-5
CASSGRGNQPQHF
TGTGCCAGCAGTGGGAGGGGCAATCAGCCCCAGCATTTT
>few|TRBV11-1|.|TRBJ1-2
CASSLRQGDGYTF
TGTGCCAGCAGCTTACGGCAGGGTGATGGCTACACCTTC
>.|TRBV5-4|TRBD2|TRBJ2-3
CASSQGASGSSDTQYF
TGTGCCAGCAGTCAAGGAGCTAGCGGGAGCTCAGATACGCAGTATTTT
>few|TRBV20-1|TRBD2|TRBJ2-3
CSARARTSGTDTQYF
TGCAGTGCTAGAGCTCGGACTAGCGGGACAGATACGCAGTATTTT
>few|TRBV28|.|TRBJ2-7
CASSFLRTVVDEQYF
TGTGCCAGCAGTTTCCTCCGGACAGTCGTGGACGAGCAGTACTTC
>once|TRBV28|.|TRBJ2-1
CASTSNNEQFF
TGTGCCAGCACCTCCAACAATGAGCAGTTCTTC
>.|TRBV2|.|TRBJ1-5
CASSVQGFNQPQHF
TGTGCCAGCAGTGTCCAGGGATTTAATCAGCCCCAGCATTTT
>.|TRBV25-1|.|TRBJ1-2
CASSDQGNYGYTF
TGTGCCAGCAGTGACCAGGGGAACTATGGCTACACCTTC
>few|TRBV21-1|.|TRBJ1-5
CASSKGGSGGDQPQHF
TGTGCCAGCAGCAAAGGAGGTTCGGGGGGGGATCAGCCCCAGCATTTT
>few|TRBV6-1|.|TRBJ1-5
CASRAPGAGGRDQPQHF
TGTGCCAGCAGAGCTCCGGGGGCTGGGGGACGGGATCAGCCCCAGCATTTT
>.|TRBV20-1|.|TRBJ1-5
CSARPGNQPQHF
TGCAGTGCTAGACCTGGGAATCAGCCCCAGCATTTT
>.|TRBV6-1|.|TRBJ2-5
CASSDTERETQYF
TGTGCCAGCAGTGACACAGAGCGAGAGACCCAGTACTTC
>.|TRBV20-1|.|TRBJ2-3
CSARDAGTPTDTQYF
TGCAGTGCTAGAGACGCCGGGACACCCACAGATACGCAGTATTTT
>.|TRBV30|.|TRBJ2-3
CACSRITRSDTQYF
TGTGCCTGCAGTAGAATTACCCGCTCAGATACGCAGTATTTT
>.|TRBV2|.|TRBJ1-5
CASAVQGSHSNQPQHF
TGTGCCAGCGCCGTCCAGGGATCGCATAGCAATCAGCCCCAGCATTTT
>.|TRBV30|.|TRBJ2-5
CAWNLAYQETQYF
TGTGCCTGGAACTTGGCGTACCAAGAGACCCAGTACTTC
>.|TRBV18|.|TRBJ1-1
CASSPGVALSAFF
TGTGCCAGCTCACCTGGTGTAGCTTTAAGTGCTTTCTTT
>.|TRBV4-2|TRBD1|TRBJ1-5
CASSQVTGGNQPQHF
TGTGCCAGCAGCCAAGTAACAGGGGGCAATCAGCCCCAGCATTTT
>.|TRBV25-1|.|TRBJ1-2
CASSEYYGYTF
TGTGCCAGCAGTGAATACTATGGCTACACCTTC